The 12 T cell receptor beta chains given below trace back to one sample, sequenced in a study of T cell responses to AZD1222 COVID-19 vaccine. Sequencing was performed with immunoSEQ multiplex PCR; in TCRdb, only in-frame clones are kept and a portion is missing. The sample includes about 140,000 clones, just over 85% of them seen just once. The sequences come from peripheral blood, collected 28 days after the second AZD1222 dose. All receptors derive from an adult who received the AZD1222 COVID-19 vaccine.

V is TRBV7-2 and J is TRBJ1-5; D is unclear. This CDR3 comprises 15 residues. V lost 5 bases, J lost 4 bases, and 15 bases lay in between. Germline-derived CDR1 and CDR2 are SGHTA and FQGNSA. This CDR3 is CASSQWEGLNQPQHF. The CDR3 coding sequence is TGTGCCAGCAGCCAATGGGAGGGCCTAAATCAGCCCCAGCATTTT.

CDR3 loop: CASSPLADLLEQYF. The CDR3 region has the DNA TGTGCCAGCAGCCCCTTGGCGGACTTACTGGAGCAGTACTTC. The chain links TRBV4-2 to TRBJ2-7, with D possibly being TRBD2 (5 bases). V was clipped by 4 bases and J by 7 bases, with 17 bases between them. The V gene's germline CDR1 is LGHNA and CDR2 YNFKEQ. The CDR3 loop spans 14 amino acids.

This clone was counted between two and nine times. V is TRBV18 and J is TRBJ2-2, with a tentative D call TRBD1 (6 bases). Germline V CDR1 and CDR2: KGHSH, LQKENI. Between the trimmed V and J ends, which lost 4 bases and 5 bases, there was a span of 14 bases. The CDR3 totals 15 residues. CDR3 sequence (DNA): TGTGCCAGCTCACGAAATCCAGGGGTAACCGGGGAGCTGTTTTTT. This translates into CASSRNPGVTGELFF.

The rearrangement joins TRBV29-1 to TRBJ1-4; TRBD1 matches 7 bases. The germline V gene encodes CDR1 SQVTM and CDR2 ANQGSEA. Germline trimming cut 7 bases from V and 7 bases from J; bases unmatched to any gene: 6. This CDR3 comprises 12 residues. The chain's CDR3 is CSGGGTGEKLFF. In DNA form, the CDR3 reads TGCAGCGGAGGGGGCACGGGTGAAAAACTGTTTTTT. Combining the CDR3 with reference TRBV29-1 and TRBJ1-4 gives the whole variable domain SAVISQKPSRDICQRGTSLTIQCQVDSQVTMMFWYRQQPGQSLTLIATANQGSEATYESGFVIDKFPISRPNLTFSTLTVSNMSPEDSSIYLCSGGGTGEKLFFGSGTQLSVL.

The V and J genes are TRBV9 and TRBJ2-2, with D possibly called TRBD1 or TRBD2 (6 bases each). The germline V and J ends were trimmed by 6 bases and 5 bases, with 11 bases remaining between them. Per germline, CDR1 SGDLS and CDR2 YYNGEE. The CDR3 spans 13 residues. CDR3 protein: CASTKGGTGELFF. DNA for the CDR3: TGTGCCAGCACAAAGGGGGGTACCGGGGAGCTGTTTTTT.

This rearrangement joins TRBV7-9 to TRBJ1-5; D not certain. The CDR3 is 14 residues long. Germline V gives CDR1 SEHNR, CDR2 FQNEAQ (reference sequence). V lost 5 bases and J lost 5, with 13 bases in between. CDR3 nucleotides: TGTGCCAGCAGCCGAATCGACGGGTATCAGCCCCAGCATTTT. Its translation is CASSRIDGYQPQHF.

The rearrangement links TRBV6-5 to TRBJ2-3, with TRBD2 identical over 7 bases. V shed 6 bases and J 6 bases; nucleotides not matched to a gene: 9. Germline values: CDR1 MNHEY, CDR2 SVGAGI. This CDR3 is built from 14 residues. CDR3 nucleotides: TGTGCCAGCAGACCGGGCGGGGGAAGGGATACGCAGTATTTT. This translates into CASRPGGGRDTQYF.

This chain links TRBV28 with TRBJ1-5, with D hard to call. This CDR3 is built from 13 residues. From germline, CDR1 is MDHEN and CDR2 SYDVKM. With 9 bases removed from V and 7 bases from J, the gap between germline ends came to 16 bases. The CDR3 is CASFRFFGQPQHF. DNA for the CDR3: TGTGCCAGTTTCAGGTTTTTCGGCCAGCCCCAGCATTTT.

Worth noting for this clone: This same CDR3 is encoded by further DNA sequences in the sample. This rearrangement joins TRBV29-1 to TRBJ2-5; TRBD1 matches at 8 bases. The J segment lost 5 bases and the V segment lost 4 bases, leaving 6 bases of the junction unmatched. The CDR3 loop spans 13 amino acids. Germline CDR1 is SQVTM and CDR2 is ANQGSEA. The CDR3 DNA reads as TGCAGCGTTGGACAGGGGACCGGGGAGACCCAGTACTTC. It is translated as CSVGQGTGETQYF.

The chain combines TRBV27 with TRBJ2-7, with TRBD1 matching over 8 bases. V was pared by 8 bases and J by 4 bases, with 7 bases of the junction left unmatched. Germline V gene sequence: CDR1 MNHEY, CDR2 SMNVEV (reference sequence). The CDR3 loop spans 13 amino acids. CDR3 nucleotides: TGTGCCAGCTCATCCGGGACAGGTTACGAGCAGTACTTC. It codes for CASSSGTGYEQYF.

The genes are TRBV30 and TRBJ2-5; TRBD2 agrees at 7 bases. This CDR3 has 14 amino acids. After removal of 3 bases from V and 5 bases from J, the junction contained 9 bases not matched to a gene. Germline V lookup: CDR1 GTSNPN, CDR2 SVGIG (reference sequence). CDR3 in amino acids: CAWRGGSPRETQYF. DNA of the CDR3: TGTGCCTGGAGAGGCGGGAGCCCCCGGGAGACCCAGTACTTC.

The CDR3 coding sequence is TGTGCCAGCAGCTCAAGACTAGCTGTCCAAGAGACCCAGTACTTC. It codes for CASSSRLAVQETQYF. The rearrangement links TRBV5-4 to TRBJ2-5, with 7 positions matching TRBD2. This CDR3 has 15 amino acids. V lost 3 bases, J lost 1 base, and 6 bases stayed unmatched. Looked up from germline, CDR1 is SGHNT and CDR2 is YYREEE (reference sequence).